These T cell receptor beta chains were read from a single sample in a study of blood T cells in healthy people across ages. TCRdb re-called the 5' RACE reads through MiXCR, storing one row per CDR3 protein. The data contain 700,000 to 850,000 distinct CDR3 sequences, around half of them singletons. Sequenced material: blood. The receptors stem from a man aged 80 or over in good health. The CDR3 runs from the conserved cysteine through the conserved F or W. Fields, in order: J gene, V gene, CDR3 protein.

J: TRBJ2-7
V: TRBV24-1
CDR3: CATTTGTRIHEQYF

J: TRBJ2-5
V: TRBV5-1
CDR3: CASSPQTAGTLRAETQYF

J: TRBJ1-2
V: TRBV20-1
CDR3: CSPEGQGRVGYTF

J: TRBJ2-7
V: TRBV20-1
CDR3: CSAKRQGAGEQYF

J: TRBJ1-1
V: TRBV11-2
CDR3: CASSVSGTQNTEAFF

J: TRBJ2-1
V: TRBV7-9
CDR3: CASSPAPGGWNEQFF

J: TRBJ1-2
V: TRBV9
CDR3: CASSAYGTTNYGYTF

J: TRBJ2-5
V: TRBV2
CDR3: CASIGSGETQYF

J: TRBJ2-4
V: TRBV20-1
CDR3: CSAITSGSGNIQYF

J: TRBJ1-4
V: TRBV5-1
CDR3: CASSLERDRGEKLFF

J: TRBJ2-7
V: TRBV27
CDR3: CASRRMGGVYEQYF

J: TRBJ2-1
V: TRBV7-9
CDR3: CASSIQGNEQFF

J: TRBJ2-1
V: TRBV24-1
CDR3: CATSDPRQGGNEQFF

J: TRBJ2-5
V: TRBV2
CDR3: CASVRDRLAEPQETQYF

J: TRBJ1-1
V: TRBV27
CDR3: CASSPIGNTEAFF

J: TRBJ2-3
V: TRBV29-1
CDR3: CSVDVGESQYF

J: TRBJ2-4
V: TRBV2
CDR3: CASSERPQNIQYF

J: TRBJ2-7
V: TRBV6-2/TRBV6-3
CDR3: CASKQGTHEQYF

J: TRBJ2-7
V: TRBV28
CDR3: CASRLEPGIYEQYF

J: TRBJ2-3
V: TRBV3-1
CDR3: CASSQDWLAGNEYF

J: TRBJ1-2
V: TRBV21-1
CDR3: CASSKGPSDRGRHYGYTF

J: TRBJ2-7
V: TRBV10-3
CDR3: CAISARASSYEQYF

J: TRBJ2-1
V: TRBV20-1
CDR3: CSARGQGAPNEQFF

J: TRBJ2-3
V: TRBV20-1
CDR3: CSARTGTGLGRYAYF

J: TRBJ2-7
V: TRBV7-9
CDR3: CASSSPGTGRVEQYF

J: TRBJ2-1
V: TRBV7-2
CDR3: CASSTGLASSYNEQFF

J: TRBJ2-6
V: TRBV6-7
CDR3: CASSYRGQILSGANVLTF

J: TRBJ2-7
V: TRBV13
CDR3: CASSRRDVSKEQYF

J: TRBJ2-1
V: TRBV29-1
CDR3: CSVGDPRWGEQFF

J: TRBJ1-1
V: TRBV9
CDR3: CASSPRGSGAFMYTEAFF

J: TRBJ1-1
V: TRBV2
CDR3: CASTLRTEAFF

J: TRBJ2-7
V: TRBV28
CDR3: CASSLDYEQYF

J: TRBJ2-7
V: TRBV5-1
CDR3: CASSLILDSGEQYF

J: TRBJ2-5
V: TRBV7-9
CDR3: CASSLPPGRKQETQYF